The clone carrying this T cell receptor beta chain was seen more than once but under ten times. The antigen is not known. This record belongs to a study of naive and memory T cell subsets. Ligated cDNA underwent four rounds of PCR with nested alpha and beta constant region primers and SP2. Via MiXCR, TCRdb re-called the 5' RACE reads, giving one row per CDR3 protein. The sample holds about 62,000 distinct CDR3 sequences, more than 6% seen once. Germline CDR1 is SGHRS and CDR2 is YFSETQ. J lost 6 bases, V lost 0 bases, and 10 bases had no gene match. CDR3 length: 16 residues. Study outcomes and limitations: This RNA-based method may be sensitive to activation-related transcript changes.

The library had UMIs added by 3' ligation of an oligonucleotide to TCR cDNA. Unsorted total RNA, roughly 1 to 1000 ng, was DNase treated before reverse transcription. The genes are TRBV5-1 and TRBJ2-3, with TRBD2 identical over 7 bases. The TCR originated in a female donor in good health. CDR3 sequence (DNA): TGCGCCAGCAGCTTGGGTGTGACTAGCCCCGGGGATACGCAGTATTTT. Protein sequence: CASSLGVTSPGDTQYF.